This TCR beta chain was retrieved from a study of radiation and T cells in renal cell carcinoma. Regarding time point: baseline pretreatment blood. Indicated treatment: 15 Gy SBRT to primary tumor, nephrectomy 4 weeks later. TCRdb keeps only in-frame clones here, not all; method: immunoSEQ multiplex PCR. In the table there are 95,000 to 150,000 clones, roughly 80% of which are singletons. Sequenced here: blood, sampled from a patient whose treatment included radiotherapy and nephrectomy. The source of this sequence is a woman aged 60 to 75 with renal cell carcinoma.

In DNA, the CDR3 is TGTGCCAGCAGCCCCCTCAGGGGGTATGGCTACACCTTC. Translation gives CASSPLRGYGYTF. V gene TRBV5-6 combines with J gene TRBJ1-2; TRBD1 aligns across 7 bases. With V trimmed by 4 bases and J by 5 bases, 5 bases remained unmatched. The CDR3 is made up of 13 amino acids. Germline values: CDR1 SGHDT, CDR2 YYEEEE.